The 18 T cell receptor beta chains in this list originate from one sample, sequenced in a study of shared clonotypes between healthy human individuals (dated by TCRdb to about 2020). Library construction relied on the immunoSEQ multiplex PCR assay. Sourced from immuneACCESS, this table was stored by TCRdb with only in-frame sequences that have V and J called. A share of the clones is absent; for the studies checked, an unresolved V gene accounts for under half, and the remainder has no known explanation. Here the sample has about 2.4 million clones; roughly 92% occur a single time. The ten largest clones add up to over 0.12% of the sample. Sequenced input: naive CD4+ T cells sorted from blood. Interpreted using the paper, the cell subset or site label stands for: CD45RA+ positively selected. The source of these receptors is a man between 18 and 35 years old in good health.

CDR3 amino acids: CASSETGSGTVQQYF. DNA for the CDR3: TGTGCCAGCAGTGAAACAGGGTCAGGGACGGTCCAGCAGTACTTC. V and J are TRBV2 and TRBJ2-7; possible D gene TRBD1, 6 bases. The CDR3 sequence is 15 residues long. From germline, CDR1 is SNHLY and CDR2 FYNNEI. The germline V and J ends were trimmed by 2 bases and 8 bases, with 19 bases remaining between them.

The chain links TRBV9 to TRBJ2-3, with 11 bases aligning to TRBD2. The germline CDR1 and CDR2 sequences are SGDLS and YYNGEE. J was trimmed by 4 bases and V by 4 bases; bases with no gene match: 8. The CDR3 is 16 amino acids. The chain's CDR3 is CASSSRLAGNADTQYF. CDR3 DNA: TGTGCCAGCAGCTCCCGACTAGCGGGAAACGCAGATACGCAGTATTTT.

V gene TRBV7-9 combines with J gene TRBJ2-3, with TRBD2 matching 10 bases. This CDR3 is built from 18 residues. J lost 1 base, V lost 5 bases, and 12 bases had no gene match. The germline gives CDR1 SEHNR, CDR2 FQNEAQ (reference sequence). CDR3 protein: CASSPKAGGPPRTDTQYF. The CDR3 nucleotides read TGTGCCAGCAGCCCGAAAGCGGGGGGGCCGCCGCGCACAGATACGCAGTATTTT.

The chain employs TRBV5-1 and TRBJ2-3; 9 positions match TRBD2. Germline V lookup: CDR1 SGHRS, CDR2 YFSETQ. V trimming: 4 bases; J trimming: 2 bases; junction bases outside the gene matches: 8. This CDR3 region has 16 residues. CDR3 region: CASSPSGGPYTDTQYF. CDR3 in DNA: TGCGCCAGCAGCCCCAGCGGGGGGCCTTACACAGATACGCAGTATTTT.

The chain is built from TRBV18 and TRBJ2-7, with D unresolved. Deletions cut 1 base from V and 3 bases from J, with 7 bases between. CDR3 length: 13 amino acids. In germline, CDR1 is KGHSH, CDR2 LQKENI. CDR3 DNA sequence: TGTGCCAGCTCACCACGGGAAAACTACGAGCAGTACTTC. Translated, it gives CASSPRENYEQYF.

The gene calls are TRBV21-1 and TRBJ2-7; the table's D gene call, TRBD1, was not cross checked with the DNA. TRBV21-1 is deemed a pseudogene. CDR3 length equals 16 residues. CDR3 nucleotides: TGTGCCAGCAGCAGAAGGGGGGGACAGGGACTCTACGAGCAGTACTTC. This encodes CASSRRGGQGLYEQYF.

V gene TRBV19 combines with J gene TRBJ1-2; no definite D call. V was trimmed by 3 bases and J by 3 bases, leaving 17 bases between them. CDR3 length: 16 residues. Germline V gene lookup returns CDR1 LNHDA and CDR2 SQIVND (reference sequence). The CDR3 is CASSIILPPPDYGYTF. As DNA, the CDR3 is TGTGCCAGTAGTATCATACTCCCGCCACCTGACTATGGCTACACCTTC.

CDR3: CASSRALGQVATNEKLFF. The CDR3 nucleotides are TGTGCCAGCTCCCGTGCATTGGGGCAGGTTGCAACTAATGAAAAACTGTTTTTT. The chain has TRBV5-4 and TRBJ1-4; D is perhaps TRBD1 (5 bases). CDR3 length equals 18 residues. Between the trimmed V and J ends, which lost 7 bases and 0 bases, there was a span of 22 bases. The germline CDR1 and CDR2 sequences are SGHNT and YYREEE (reference sequence).

A single count supports this clone. The chain employs TRBV19 and TRBJ1-1; 8 bases agree with TRBD1. Germline CDR1 LNHDA, CDR2 SQIVND (reference sequence). The CDR3 has 16 amino acids. Losses at the gene ends were 3 bases for V and 5 bases for J; bases not matched to a gene: 11. For the CDR3, the DNA is TGTGCCAGTAGTATTGCCCTTCAGGGGGCTCGGACTGAAGCTTTCTTT. This gives the protein CASSIALQGARTEAFF.

The V and J genes are TRBV21-1 and TRBJ2-7; the listed D gene, TRBD1, was not tested against the DNA. TRBV21-1 is described as a pseudogene. The CDR3 sequence is 17 residues long. Here the CDR3 reads CASSNGGWARQENEQYF. In DNA form, the CDR3 reads TGTGCCAGCAGCAATGGGGGCTGGGCCCGCCAGGAGAACGAGCAGTACTTC.

CDR3 amino acids: CSVGQQHTDTQYF. CDR3 DNA sequence: TGCAGCGTTGGACAGCAGCACACAGATACGCAGTATTTT. The chain recombines TRBV29-1 with TRBJ2-3, with D maybe TRBD1 (5 bases). Germline values: CDR1 SQVTM, CDR2 ANQGSEA. This CDR3 is built from 13 residues. V lost 4 bases and J lost 2, with 10 bases in between.

The J gene is TRBJ1-1, the V gene TRBV20-1; tentatively, D is TRBD1 (6 bases). Germline V gene sequence: CDR1 DFQATT, CDR2 SNEGSKA (reference sequence). The ends were cut back, 5 bases at V and 8 bases at J, with 12 bases in the middle. CDR3 length equals 11 residues. CDR3 loop: CSAPEDREAFF. DNA of the CDR3: TGCAGTGCTCCCGAGGACAGAGAAGCTTTCTTT.

J is TRBJ2-2 and V is TRBV5-4, with D possibly matching TRBD1 (5 bases). The ends were cut back, 4 bases at V and 2 bases at J, with 15 bases in the middle. Germline V gene sequence: CDR1 SGHNT, CDR2 YYREEE (reference sequence). The CDR3 extends over 16 amino acids. The CDR3 DNA reads TGTGCCAGCAGCACAACAGGCCAGGGTAACACCGGGGAGCTGTTTTTT. Translated, it gives CASSTTGQGNTGELFF.

The chain recombines TRBV6-5 with TRBJ2-3; D ambiguous. The CDR3 extends over 13 amino acids. The V end was cut by 6 bases, the J end by 4 bases, with 11 bases between. The V gene's germline CDR1 is MNHEY and CDR2 SVGAGI. The CDR3: CASRPPGSDTQYF. The CDR3 nucleotides read TGTGCCAGCAGGCCACCTGGGTCAGATACGCAGTATTTT.

The CDR3 DNA sequence: TGTGCCAGCAGTGTCCCGGGGGGAACCTACAATGAGCAGTTCTTC. Amino acid sequence: CASSVPGGTYNEQFF. The chain uses TRBV25-1 and TRBJ2-1, with TRBD2 matching 7 bases. CDR1 is MGHDK, CDR2 SYGVNS, per germline. Germline trimming cut 4 bases from V and 2 bases from J; bases unmatched to any gene: 5. The CDR3 extends over 15 amino acids.

The chain recombines TRBV6-1 with TRBJ2-7, with a possible D match to TRBD1 (6 bases). The CDR3 has 14 amino acids. Germline values: CDR1 MNHNS, CDR2 SASEGT. The V and J ends lost 5 bases and 2 bases respectively, with 13 bases between them. In DNA form, the CDR3 reads TGTGCCAGCAGTACCTGGACAGCCACCTACGAGCAGTACTTC. Translated: CASSTWTATYEQYF.

The chain carries TRBV10-3 and TRBJ2-1; possibly TRBD1 or TRBD2 for D (5 bases each). There are 15 residues in the CDR3. Germline V CDR1 and CDR2: ENHRY, SYGVKD. Trimming removed 6 bases from V and 0 bases from J, with 12 bases in between. The CDR3 spells CAISAGAGSYNEQFF. The CDR3 DNA is TGTGCCATCAGCGCCGGGGCAGGCTCCTACAATGAGCAGTTCTTC.

V usage is TRBV7-2 and J usage is TRBJ2-7, with unresolved D. The germline gives CDR1 SGHTA, CDR2 FQGNSA. The V end was cut by 1 base, the J end by 4 bases, with 8 bases between. CDR3 length: 13 residues. CDR3 in amino acids: CASSLGIPYEQYF. CDR3 nucleotide sequence: TGTGCCAGCAGCTTAGGTATACCTTACGAGCAGTACTTC.